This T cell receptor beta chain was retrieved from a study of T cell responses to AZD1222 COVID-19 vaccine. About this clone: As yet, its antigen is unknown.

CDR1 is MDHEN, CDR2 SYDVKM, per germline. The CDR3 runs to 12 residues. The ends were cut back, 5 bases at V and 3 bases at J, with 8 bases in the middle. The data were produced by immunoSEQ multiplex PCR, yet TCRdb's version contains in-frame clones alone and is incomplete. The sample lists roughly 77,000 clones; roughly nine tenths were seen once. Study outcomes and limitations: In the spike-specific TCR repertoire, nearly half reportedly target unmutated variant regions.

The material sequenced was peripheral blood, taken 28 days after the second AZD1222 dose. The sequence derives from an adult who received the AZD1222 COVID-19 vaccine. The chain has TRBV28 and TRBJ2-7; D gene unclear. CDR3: CASSGGFYEQYF. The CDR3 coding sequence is TGTGCCAGCAGTGGTGGATTCTACGAGCAGTACTTC.